One sample yielded the 30 T cell receptor beta chains listed below, sequenced in a study of T cells in Graves' hyperthyroidism and ophthalmopathy. The TCR beta CDR3 regions underwent amplification using RNA transcripts as the source. The HTBI primer set served for first-round RT-PCR of the TCR CDR3. TCRdb fed the multiplex PCR reads into MiXCR, producing one record per CDR3 protein. The data hold about 49,000 distinct CDR3 sequences, with approximately 53% observed a single time. Sequenced material: peripheral blood or thyroid tissue (not recorded which). These receptors all come from a man between 18 and 29 years old with Graves' hyperthyroidism.

The chain is built from TRBV7-2 and TRBJ2-1; D is unclear. The CDR3 has 12 residues. Trimming took off 5 bases at V and 7 bases at J, with 9 bases between the two ends. From germline, CDR1 is SGHTA and CDR2 FQGNSA. The CDR3 sequence is CASSQQMNEQFF. The CDR3 DNA reads TGTGCCAGCAGCCAACAGATGAATGAGCAGTTCTTC.

Sample share makes this clonotype medium-sized. This chain links TRBV11-2 with TRBJ2-5, with 7 positions matching TRBD2. The trim removed 1 base at V and 0 bases at J, leaving 2 bases unmatched. CDR1 SGHAT and CDR2 FQNNGV come from the germline V gene. The CDR3 contains 15 residues. This CDR3 is CASSLGEGNQETQYF. Written as DNA, the CDR3 is TGTGCCAGCAGCTTAGGGGAGGGGAACCAAGAGACCCAGTACTTC.

The chain couples TRBV6-5 to TRBJ2-7; tentatively, D is TRBD1 or TRBD2 (6 bases each). CDR1 is MNHEY and CDR2 is SVGAGI in the germline V gene. The CDR3 runs 12 residues. Between the trimmed V and J ends, which lost 6 bases and 6 bases, there was a span of 12 bases. The CDR3 protein is CASSQGGSEQYF. The CDR3 DNA reads as TGTGCCAGCAGCCAAGGGGGGAGCGAGCAGTACTTC.

A few counts support this clonotype. The V and J genes are TRBV25-1 and TRBJ1-6, with a possible D match to TRBD1 (5 bases). V was trimmed by 4 bases and J by 7 bases, leaving 8 bases between them. Per germline, CDR1 MGHDK and CDR2 SYGVNS. The CDR3 has 13 amino acids. The CDR3 here is CASSGGRNSPLHF. In DNA form, the CDR3 reads TGTGCCAGCAGTGGGGGACGGAATTCACCCCTCCACTTT.

J is TRBJ1-5 and V is TRBV2, with TRBD1 as a possible D gene (6 bases). Deletions cut 7 bases from V and 2 bases from J, with 15 bases between. CDR3 length equals 15 residues. CDR1 SNHLY and CDR2 FYNNEI come from the germline V gene. This chain's CDR3 is CASTPGAGGNQPQHF. The CDR3 DNA reads TGTGCCAGCACCCCGGGGGCGGGGGGCAATCAGCCCCAGCATTTT.

A note on this clonotype: Given the absence of the conserved phenylalanine or tryptophan at the CDR3 end, a read error is likely. The chain combines TRBV7-9 with TRBJ1-4; no clear D. CDR1 is SEHNR, CDR2 FQNEAQ, per germline (reference sequence). The CDR3 has 14 residues. CDR3 residues: CANSTGHINEKLFL. Written as DNA, the CDR3 is TGTGCCAACAGCACCGGGCACATTAATGAAAAACTGTTTCTT.

This CDR3 is CSARTFSGSSEQYF. The CDR3 coding sequence is TGCAGTGCTAGAACCTTTAGCGGGAGTAGTGAGCAGTACTTC. This chain joins TRBV20-1 and TRBJ2-7, with TRBD2 matching 9 bases. Germline assignment: CDR1 DFQATT and CDR2 SNEGSKA (reference sequence). V shed 2 bases, J shed 7 bases, and the junction held 9 bases outside the gene matches. The CDR3 sequence is 14 residues long.

At least ten counts were recorded for this clonotype. The chain recombines TRBV7-9 with TRBJ2-7; the D is unclear. The ends were cut back, 5 bases at V and 1 base at J, with 12 bases in the middle. The CDR3 spans 14 residues. CDR1 SEHNR and CDR2 FQNEAQ come from the germline V gene (reference sequence). As DNA, the CDR3 is TGTGCCAGCAGCCCCCCTTCGGGTTCCTACGAGCAGTACTTC. This codes for CASSPPSGSYEQYF. Variable domain in full (rest from reference TRBV7-9 and TRBJ2-7): DTGVSQNPRHKITKRGQNVTFRCDPISEHNRLYWYRQTLGQGPEFLTYFQNEAQLEKSRLLSDRFSAERPKGSFSTLEIQRTEQGDSAMYLCASSPPSGSYEQYFGPGTRLTVT.

This chain connects TRBV20-1 to TRBJ1-1; 10 positions agree with TRBD1. CDR3 length: 14 amino acids. J lost 4 bases, V lost 6 bases, and 8 bases had no gene match. Germline V gene data show CDR1 as DFQATT and CDR2 as SNEGSKA (reference sequence). The CDR3 DNA reads as TGCAGTGCCGGGACAGGGGCATGGGGCACTGAAGCTTTCTTT. It yields the protein CSAGTGAWGTEAFF.

The chain employs TRBV7-2 and TRBJ1-5, with TRBD1 as a possible D gene (5 bases). Germline CDR1 reads SGHTA; CDR2 reads FQGNSA. The CDR3 runs to 15 residues. V dropped 1 base and J dropped 2 bases, with 9 bases sitting between them. Written as DNA, the CDR3 is TGTGCCAGCAGCTTAGTGGACAACGGCAATCAGCCCCAGCATTTT. Residues: CASSLVDNGNQPQHF.

This chain joins TRBV29-1 and TRBJ1-2, with no clear D. The ends were cut back, 8 bases at V and 6 bases at J, with 10 bases in the middle. The CDR3 is 10 residues long. The germline V gene has CDR1 SQVTM and CDR2 ANQGSEA. This CDR3 reads CSKPGNGYTF. CDR3 coding DNA: TGCAGCAAACCCGGGAATGGCTACACCTTC. Full variable domain (missing parts from reference TRBV29-1 and TRBJ1-2): SAVISQKPSRDICQRGTSLTIQCQVDSQVTMMFWYRQQPGQSLTLIATANQGSEATYESGFVIDKFPISRPNLTFSTLTVSNMSPEDSSIYLCSKPGNGYTFGSGTRLTVV.

The chain carries TRBV15 and TRBJ2-7; TRBD1 matches at 7 bases. From germline, CDR1 is LNHNV and CDR2 YYDKDF (reference sequence). The ends lost 0 bases at V and 6 bases at J; junction bases unmatched: 8. This CDR3 spans 15 amino acids. The CDR3, as DNA: TGTGCCACCAGCAGAGATTACAGGGGAATTGGCGAGCAGTACTTC. Its protein product is CATSRDYRGIGEQYF.

This clonotype was counted many times. The chain combines TRBV4-3 with TRBJ2-7, with TRBD1 matching over 9 bases. The CDR3 runs 18 residues. Losses at the gene ends were 3 bases for V and 3 bases for J; bases not matched to a gene: 15. From germline, CDR1 is LGHNA and CDR2 YSLEER. The CDR3 is CASSHEHWTGAELYEQYF. The CDR3 DNA reads TGCGCCAGCAGCCACGAACACTGGACAGGGGCTGAACTCTACGAGCAGTACTTC.

This rearrangement joins TRBV7-9 to TRBJ1-6; D is ambiguous. Germline CDR1 SEHNR, CDR2 FQNEAQ (reference sequence). This CDR3 region has 19 residues. Trimming left V 2 bases short and J 6 bases short, with 23 bases between. The CDR3 coding sequence is TGTGCCAGCAGCTTAATGCAGATCGGGCTCGCAGGATCTAATTCACCCCTCCACTTT. Translated, it gives CASSLMQIGLAGSNSPLHF.

Many counts were recorded for this clonotype. The V call is TRBV5-8, the J call TRBJ2-7; D perhaps matches TRBD1 (6 bases). The germline V and J ends were trimmed by 1 base and 3 bases, with 8 bases remaining between them. The CDR3 totals 13 residues. Looked up from germline, CDR1 is SGHTS and CDR2 is YDEGEE. CDR3 protein: CASSLRGFYEQYF. In DNA form, the CDR3 reads TGTGCCAGCAGCTTGAGGGGGTTCTACGAGCAGTACTTC.

This clonotype was counted between two and nine times. The chain employs TRBV29-1 and TRBJ1-4; 9 bases agree with TRBD1. Losses at the gene ends were 6 bases for V and 8 bases for J; bases not matched to a gene: 4. CDR3 length equals 12 residues. CDR1 SQVTM and CDR2 ANQGSEA come from the germline V gene. The CDR3 coding sequence is TGCAGCGTGGGACAGGGCAGGGAAAAACTGTTTTTT. This translates into CSVGQGREKLFF.

CDR3 region: CATSRDNQPLFF. The CDR3 DNA sequence: TGTGCCACCAGCAGAGATAACCAGCCACTGTTTTTT. The rearrangement uses TRBV15 and TRBJ1-4; D is unclear. V lost 0 bases, J lost 13 bases, and 9 bases lay in between. From germline, CDR1 is LNHNV and CDR2 YYDKDF (reference sequence). This CDR3 has 12 amino acids.

At least ten counts were recorded for this clonotype. The chain combines TRBV2 with TRBJ2-3; the D gene is possibly TRBD1 (5 bases). The CDR3 loop spans 13 amino acids. Germline lookup yields CDR1 SNHLY and CDR2 FYNNEI. Trimming pared 3 bases from V and 2 bases from J, leaving 6 bases between. The CDR3 sequence: CASSEDNTDTQYF. Here the CDR3 DNA reads TGTGCCAGCAGTGAGGACAACACAGATACGCAGTATTTT.

About this clonotype itself: A much larger clone differs from this one at a single base, so this may be a read error. The chain couples TRBV7-2 to TRBJ1-4; D gene ambiguous. From germline, CDR1 is SGHTA and CDR2 FQGNSA. The V end was cut by 5 bases, the J end by 6 bases, with 19 bases between. CDR3 length: 16 amino acids. Here the CDR3 reads CASSTPRNMADEKLFF. The CDR3 DNA reads TGTGCCAGCAGCACACCGCGGAATATGGCTGATGAAAAACTGTTTTTT.

Within the sample, this clonotype is medium-sized. CDR3: CASSWGDLYEQYF. The CDR3 nucleotides read TGTGCCAGCAGTTGGGGTGACCTCTACGAGCAGTACTTC. The rearrangement links TRBV25-1 to TRBJ2-7; no clear D. Trimming left V 5 bases short and J 3 bases short, with 11 bases between. The germline gives CDR1 MGHDK, CDR2 SYGVNS. The CDR3 contains 13 residues.

Of note for this clonotype: This CDR3 is missing its conserved last phenylalanine or tryptophan, likely due to a read error. This chain joins TRBV4-3 and TRBJ2-3; 7 nucleotides align to TRBD1. V dropped 2 bases and J dropped 12; count of bases not matched to a gene: 17. This CDR3 has 16 residues. In germline, CDR1 is LGHNA, CDR2 YSLEER. CDR3 DNA sequence: TGCGCCAGCAGCCAATCCACAGGGGTTTGGTGGGTGTCTCAGTATTCT. Translating gives CASSQSTGVWWVSQYS.

This chain uses TRBV7-9 with TRBJ1-2; 7 bases line up with TRBD1. This CDR3 is 16 amino acids long. J was trimmed by 4 bases and V by 5 bases; bases with no gene match: 13. From germline, CDR1 is SEHNR and CDR2 FQNEAQ (reference sequence). The CDR3 region is CASSTTGTAGGYGYTF. In nucleotides, the CDR3 is TGTGCCAGCAGCACTACCGGGACAGCCGGTGGCTATGGCTACACCTTC. The full variable domain, in which reference TRBV7-9 and TRBJ1-2 provide the parts outside the CDR3, is DTGVSQNPRHKITKRGQNVTFRCDPISEHNRLYWYRQTLGQGPEFLTYFQNEAQLEKSRLLSDRFSAERPKGSFSTLEIQRTEQGDSAMYLCASSTTGTAGGYGYTFGSGTRLTVV.

The chain employs TRBV24-1 and TRBJ2-6; D may be TRBD1 (6 bases). The CDR3 totals 16 residues. Trimming stripped 3 bases from V and 1 base from J, with 9 bases between. Germline CDR1 is KGHDR and CDR2 is SFDVKD. The CDR3 DNA reads as TGTGCCACCAGTGATCCAGGGACATCTGGGGCCAACGTCCTGACTTTC. Translation gives CATSDPGTSGANVLTF.

This clonotype was observed once. The chain has TRBV13 and TRBJ1-2, with 10 bases that match TRBD1. Looked up from germline, CDR1 is PRHDT and CDR2 is FYEKMQ (reference sequence). The CDR3 runs 17 residues. Germline trimming cut 0 bases from V and 4 bases from J; bases unmatched to any gene: 8. CDR3 residues: CASSLGLERDRGYGYTF. The CDR3 coding sequence is TGTGCCAGCAGCTTAGGCCTTGAGCGGGACAGGGGCTATGGCTACACCTTC.

J is TRBJ2-2 and V is TRBV7-2; TRBD2 aligns across 8 bases. There are 16 residues in the CDR3. The V segment lost 5 bases and the J segment 8 bases; nucleotides outside the gene matches: 13. The germline V gene has CDR1 SGHTA and CDR2 FQGNSA. The CDR3 nucleotides read TGTGCCAGCAGCCGAGCCGGGGGGGGACAAAAAGGGGAGCTGTTTTTT. It encodes CASSRAGGGQKGELFF. Full variable domain (rest looked up from reference TRBV7-2 and TRBJ2-2): GAGVSQSPSNKVTEKGKDVELRCDPISGHTALYWYRQSLGQGLEFLIYFQGNSAPDKSGLPSDRFSAERTGGSVSTLTIQRTQQEDSAVYLCASSRAGGGQKGELFFGEGSRLTVL.

This clonotype has a count of ten or more. This could be a read error, since a much larger clone is one nucleotide away. This chain links TRBV7-2 with TRBJ2-5, with a weak D call TRBD1 (5 bases). V was cut by 5 bases and J by 6 bases, with 19 bases left in between. The CDR3 has 15 amino acids. Germline CDR1 reads SGHTA; CDR2 reads FQGNSA. The CDR3 DNA sequence: TGTGCCAGCAGCCAAGCTGGGGCCAGCAGCAAGACCCAGTACTTC. Residues: CASSQAGASSKTQYF.

The genes are TRBV11-2 and TRBJ2-7; unclear D gene. V was trimmed by 5 bases and J by 5 bases, leaving 10 bases between them. CDR3 length: 12 residues. Looked up from germline, CDR1 is SGHAT and CDR2 is FQNNGV. DNA of the CDR3: TGTGCCAGCAGCGAAGAGTGGGACGAGCAGTACTTC. Translated, it gives CASSEEWDEQYF. The full variable domain, in which reference TRBV11-2 and TRBJ2-7 provide the parts outside the CDR3, is EAGVAQSPRYKIIEKRQSVAFWCNPISGHATLYWYQQILGQGPKLLIQFQNNGVVDDSQLPKDRFSAERLKGVDSTLKIQPAKLEDSAVYLCASSEEWDEQYFGPGTRLTVT.

This clonotype was detected ten times or more. The genes are TRBV5-6 and TRBJ1-3; possibly TRBD1 for D (6 bases). With 3 bases removed from V and 0 bases from J, the gap between germline ends came to 16 bases. Germline CDR1 is SGHDT and CDR2 is YYEEEE. The CDR3 consists of 17 residues. CDR3 amino acids: CASSSTGRGSSGNTIYF. The CDR3 nucleotides are TGTGCCAGCAGCTCCACAGGGAGAGGCAGCTCTGGAAACACCATATATTTT.

This clonotype appeared a single time. This chain uses TRBV24-1 with TRBJ1-2, with TRBD1 as a possible D gene (5 bases). In germline, CDR1 is KGHDR, CDR2 SFDVKD. The CDR3 sequence is 15 residues long. The V end was cut by 6 bases, the J end by 3 bases, with 16 bases between. The CDR3 DNA reads as TGTGCCACCAGTCATACCGGGACGGGGGACTATGGCTACACCTTC. Protein: CATSHTGTGDYGYTF.

Worth noting for this clonotype: A much more abundant neighbour one base away suggests this may be a read error. The CDR3 loop is CASSQDGRGAGSPLHF. In DNA form, the CDR3 reads TGTGCCAGCAGCCAAGATGGTCGCGGGGCGGGTTCACCCCTCCACTTT. The chain carries TRBV14 and TRBJ1-6; maybe TRBD1 (5 bases). The germline V gene has CDR1 SGHDN and CDR2 FVKESK. V was pared by 0 bases and J by 9 bases, with 15 bases between. The CDR3 consists of 16 residues.